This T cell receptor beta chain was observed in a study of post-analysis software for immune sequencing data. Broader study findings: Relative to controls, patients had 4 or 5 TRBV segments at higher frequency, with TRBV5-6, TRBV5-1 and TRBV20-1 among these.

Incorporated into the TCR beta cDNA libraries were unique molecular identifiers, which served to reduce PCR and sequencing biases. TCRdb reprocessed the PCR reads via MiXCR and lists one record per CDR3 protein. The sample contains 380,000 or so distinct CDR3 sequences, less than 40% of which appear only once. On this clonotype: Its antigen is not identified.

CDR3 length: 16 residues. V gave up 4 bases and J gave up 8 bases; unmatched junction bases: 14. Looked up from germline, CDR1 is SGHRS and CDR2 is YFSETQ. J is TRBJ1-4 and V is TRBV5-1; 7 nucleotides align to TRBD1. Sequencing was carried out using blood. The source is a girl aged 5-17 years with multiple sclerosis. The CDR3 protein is CASSPAGEGAGEKLFF. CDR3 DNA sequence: TGCGCCAGCAGCCCCGCAGGCGAGGGGGCGGGGGAAAAACTGTTTTTT.